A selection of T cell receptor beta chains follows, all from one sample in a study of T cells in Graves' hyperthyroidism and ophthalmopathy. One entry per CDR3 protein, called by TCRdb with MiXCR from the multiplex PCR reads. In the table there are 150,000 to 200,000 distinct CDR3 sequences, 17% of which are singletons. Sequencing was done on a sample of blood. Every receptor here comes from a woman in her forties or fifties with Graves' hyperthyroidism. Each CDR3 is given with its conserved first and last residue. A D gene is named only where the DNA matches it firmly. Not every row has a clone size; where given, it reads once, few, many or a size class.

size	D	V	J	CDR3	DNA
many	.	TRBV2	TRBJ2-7	CASSNPDSDYEQYF	TGTGCCAGCAGCAACCCGGACAGCGACTACGAGCAGTACTTC
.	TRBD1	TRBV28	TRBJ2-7	CASRDSLYEQYF	TGTGCCAGCCGGGACAGCCTCTACGAGCAGTACTTC
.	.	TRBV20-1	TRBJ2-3	CSARDSTGRNTDTQYF	TGCAGTGCTAGAGACTCGACAGGGAGGAACACAGATACGCAGTATTTT
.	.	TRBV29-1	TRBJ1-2	CSVTTGSNYGYTF	TGCAGCGTCACGACAGGTTCTAACTATGGCTACACCTTC
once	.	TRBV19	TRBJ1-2	CASIADVSVGNTF	TGTGCCAGTATTGCGGATGTTAGTGTCGGTAACACCTTC
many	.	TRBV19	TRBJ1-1	CASSARGGEAFF	TGTGCCAGTAGTGCCCGAGGAGGGGAAGCTTTCTTT
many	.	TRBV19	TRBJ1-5	CASSYGLPRNRLSNQPQHF	TGTGCCAGTAGTTACGGACTCCCGCGTAATCGACTTAGCAATCAGCCCCAGCATTTT
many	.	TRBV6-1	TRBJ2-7	CASSETGGLLRSYEQYF	TGTGCCAGCAGTGAGACCGGGGGCCTCCTCAGGTCCTACGAGCAGTACTTC
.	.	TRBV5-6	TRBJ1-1	CASSSGDSGWIEAFF	TGTGCCAGCAGCTCAGGAGATTCTGGGTGGATTGAAGCTTTCTTT
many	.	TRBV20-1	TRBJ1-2	CSARDPGTGYTF	TGCAGTGCTAGAGATCCCGGTACTGGCTACACCTTC
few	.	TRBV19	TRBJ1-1	CASKIDSSTEAFF	TGTGCCAGTAAAATCGACAGTTCCACTGAAGCTTTCTTT
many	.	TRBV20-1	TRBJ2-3	CSVSVTGDTQYF	TGCAGTGTTAGCGTGACAGGAGATACGCAGTATTTT
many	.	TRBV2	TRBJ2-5	CASSRSRETQYF	TGTGCCAGCAGTCGGAGTCGAGAGACCCAGTACTTC
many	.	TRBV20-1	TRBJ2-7	CSAPARGSYEQYF	TGCAGTGCTCCAGCCAGGGGCTCCTACGAGCAGTACTTC
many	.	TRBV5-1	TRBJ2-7	CASSLAAGTYEQYF	TGCGCCAGCAGCTTGGCGGCAGGGACCTACGAGCAGTACTTC
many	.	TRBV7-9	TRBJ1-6	CASSLVRSYNSPLHF	TGTGCCAGCAGCTTAGTTCGGTCCTATAATTCACCCCTCCACTTT
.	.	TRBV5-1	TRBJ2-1	CASSLGQYNEQFF	TGCGCCAGCAGCTTGGGACAGTACAATGAGCAGTTCTTC
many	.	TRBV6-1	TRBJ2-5	CASSYVIFEETQYF	TGTGCCAGCAGTTATGTGATCTTTGAGGAGACCCAGTACTTC
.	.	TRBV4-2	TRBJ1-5	CASSQDRYRTGGNQPQHF	TGTGCCAGCAGCCAAGACAGGTACCGGACGGGGGGCAATCAGCCCCAGCATTTT
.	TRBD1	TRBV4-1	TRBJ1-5	CASSQGDRGLNQPQHF	TGCGCCAGCAGCCAGGGGGACAGGGGTCTGAATCAGCCCCAGCATTTT
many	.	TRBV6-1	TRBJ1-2	CASSSPGEGYYGYTF	TGTGCCAGCAGCTCCCCGGGAGAGGGGTACTATGGCTACACCTTC
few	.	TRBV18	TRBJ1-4	CASSPPRPNEKLFF	TGTGCCAGCTCACCCCCAAGACCTAATGAAAAACTGTTTTTT
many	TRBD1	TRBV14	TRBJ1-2	CASSPTGFGGYINGYTF	TGTGCCAGCAGCCCGACAGGGTTCGGAGGGTACATAAATGGCTACACCTTC
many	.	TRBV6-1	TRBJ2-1	CASSSRSLAPSRDEQFF	TGTGCCAGCAGCTCGCGGTCACTCGCCCCCAGCAGGGATGAGCAGTTCTTC
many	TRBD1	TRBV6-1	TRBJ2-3	CASSTTGGTDTQYF	TGTGCCAGCAGTACCACAGGGGGCACAGATACGCAGTATTTT